The subject of this entry is one T cell receptor (beta chain). The germline CDR1 and CDR2 sequences are MNHNY and SVGAGI (reference sequence). Trimming cost V 2 bases and J 5 bases, with 11 bases left between them. The CDR3 covers 14 residues. This sample was taken from a study of blood T cell repertoires in COVID-19. Libraries were prepared by immunoSEQ multiplex PCR; TCRdb keeps only in-frame clonotypes and omits some of them. The repertoire holds some 300,000 clones, around nine tenths seen once, with 1.5% to 2% in the top ten. The sequencing input was peripheral blood. The sequence derives from a woman between 25 and 40 years old with COVID-19, enrolled during active disease. The chain recombines TRBV6-6 with TRBJ2-3; D might be TRBD2 (5 bases). CDR3 sequence: CASSYLSGRDTQYF. The CDR3 DNA reads as TGTGCCAGCAGTTACCTGTCGGGAAGAGATACGCAGTATTTT.